This entry concerns a single T cell receptor beta chain. Its specificity is not known. This CDR3 has 19 residues. Germline V gene lookup returns CDR1 LGHDT and CDR2 YNNKEL (reference sequence). Trimming took 1 base from V and 1 from J; bases not matched to a gene: 9. The sample belongs to a study of blood T cells in healthy people across ages. Per sample, a minimum of 6 million PBMCs were isolated. Per sample, extraction of total RNA gave at least 5.5 micrograms in every case. Study results and limitations: Percentage of naive T cells showed a strong correlation with TCR beta diversity. There were more naive CD4+ cells and higher diversity in long-lived donors than in aged donors.

Next came a second PCR, run for 7 to 11 cycles, which used a sample-barcoded 5' primer along with a J-beta primer mix. TCRdb analysed the 5' RACE reads with MiXCR anew, one entry per CDR3 protein. This repertoire shows some 640,000 distinct CDR3 sequences, approximately 30% found once; its top ten account for 15% to 18%. The source of this sequence is a woman at least 80 years old in good health. The sequencing input was blood. The chain uses TRBV3-1 and TRBJ2-5, with 13 bases aligning to TRBD2. The chain's CDR3 is CASSQVVLAGGPAQETQYF. In DNA form, the CDR3 reads TGTGCCAGCAGCCAAGTAGTACTAGCGGGGGGGCCCGCCCAAGAGACCCAGTACTTC.